The 32 T cell receptor beta chains given below trace back to one sample, sequenced in a study of radiotherapy plus CTLA-4 blockade in lung cancer. TCRdb's table, derived via immunoSEQ multiplex PCR, lists solely in-frame clones and lacks some. Of more than 90,000 clones detected, roughly 80% appear once; the ten largest clones hold roughly 26%. The specimen comprised peripheral blood, sampled from a patient treated with radiotherapy plus ipilimumab. These receptors came from a human donor with non-small cell lung cancer that progressed on radiotherapy plus ipilimumab.

This chain uses TRBV19 with TRBJ1-1; the D gene is possibly TRBD1 (5 bases). The CDR3 runs 14 residues. V lost 3 bases and J lost 2, with 10 bases in between. CDR1 is LNHDA, CDR2 SQIVND, per germline (reference sequence). CDR3 DNA: TGTGCCAGTAGTATCGGCAGGGCTAACACTGAAGCTTTCTTT. Translation: CASSIGRANTEAFF.

The rearrangement uses TRBV13 and TRBJ1-2; 10 bases map to TRBD1. Trimming removed 5 bases from V and 3 bases from J; junction bases left unmatched: 3. Looked up from germline, CDR1 is PRHDT and CDR2 is FYEKMQ (reference sequence). This CDR3 has 14 amino acids. In DNA, the CDR3 is TGTGCCAGCAGCGACGGACAGGGGGACTATGGCTACACCTTC. It translates to CASSDGQGDYGYTF.

This chain uses TRBV6-1 with TRBJ2-3; D is uncertain. Trimming stripped 3 bases from V and 6 bases from J, with 7 bases between. Germline lookup yields CDR1 MNHNS and CDR2 SASEGT. The CDR3 consists of 12 residues. The CDR3 DNA reads as TGTGCCAGCAGTGACTTTCGGGATACGCAGTATTTT. Amino acid sequence: CASSDFRDTQYF.

The chain recombines TRBV2 with TRBJ2-5; D possibly uses TRBD1 or TRBD2 (5 bases each). The CDR3 totals 15 residues. The ends were cut back, 0 bases at V and 5 bases at J, with 13 bases in the middle. Germline lookup yields CDR1 SNHLY and CDR2 FYNNEI. The CDR3 sequence: CASSEARGGAETQYF. CDR3 nucleotide sequence: TGTGCCAGCAGTGAAGCCCGGGGTGGGGCGGAGACCCAGTACTTC.

The rearrangement uses TRBV19 and TRBJ1-1; possible D gene TRBD1, 6 bases. The length of the CDR3 is 13 residues. Trimming left V 5 bases short and J 1 base short, with 8 bases between. In germline, CDR1 is LNHDA, CDR2 SQIVND (reference sequence). The CDR3 DNA reads TGTGCCAGTAGTTTACAGGGGAACACTGAAGCTTTCTTT. Translating gives CASSLQGNTEAFF.

This chain links TRBV7-8 with TRBJ2-7; D possibly corresponds to TRBD2 (6 bases). Trimming left V 2 bases short and J 5 bases short, with 13 bases between. The CDR3 runs to 14 residues. From germline, CDR1 is SGHVS and CDR2 FQNEAQ. The CDR3 loop is CASSLSSARDEQYV. For the CDR3, the DNA is TGTGCCAGCAGCTTATCTAGCGCCAGGGACGAGCAGTACGTC.

In its sample, this clone was seen a few times. The chain carries TRBV28 and TRBJ2-7; 7 bases agree with TRBD1. V dropped 8 bases and J dropped 12; count of bases not matched to a gene: 16. CDR3 length equals 13 residues. Germline CDR1 and CDR2: MDHEN and SYDVKM. The CDR3 region is CASGIQNRGRRYF. The CDR3 DNA reads TGTGCCAGCGGAATCCAAAACAGGGGCCGCCGGTACTTC.

This clone has just a few counts. V is TRBV4-1 and J is TRBJ2-1; no reliable D call. V was cut by 1 base and J by 0 bases, with 16 bases left in between. Germline CDR1 reads MGHRA; CDR2 reads YSYEKL. This CDR3 region has 18 residues. For the CDR3, the DNA is TGCGCCAGCAGCCAAGCCCCTCCTTCCGCGAGCTCCTACAATGAGCAGTTCTTC. Translating gives CASSQAPPSASSYNEQFF.

CDR3 sequence reads: CASSLLTSGRAGTDTQYF. The DNA of the CDR3 is TGTGCCAGCAGCTTGTTAACTAGCGGGAGGGCCGGCACAGATACGCAGTATTTT. The chain combines TRBV5-6 with TRBJ2-3; 13 bases map to TRBD2. Germline V CDR1 and CDR2: SGHDT, YYEEEE. With 1 base clipped from V and 1 base from J, the junction kept 6 bases outside the gene matches. This CDR3 is 18 amino acids long. Complete variable domain (other parts from reference TRBV5-6 and TRBJ2-3): DAGVTQSPTHLIKTRGQQVTLRCSPKSGHDTVSWYQQALGQGPQFIFQYYEEEERQRGNFPDRFSGHQFPNYSSELNVNALLLGDSALYLCASSLLTSGRAGTDTQYFGPGTRLTVL.

The chain joins TRBV4-1 to TRBJ2-2; 11 bases fit TRBD2. This CDR3 comprises 17 residues. The V and J ends lost 4 bases and 5 bases, in that order; junction bases with no gene match: 9. Germline V lookup: CDR1 MGHRA, CDR2 YSYEKL. The CDR3 sequence is CASSPFTSGSGTGELFF. The CDR3 DNA reads TGCGCCAGCAGCCCGTTCACTAGCGGGAGCGGGACCGGGGAGCTGTTTTTT.

The chain uses TRBV5-1 and TRBJ1-3; TRBD1 aligns across 7 bases. The J segment lost 4 bases and the V segment lost 4 bases, leaving 5 bases of the junction unmatched. Germline loops: CDR1 SGHRS, CDR2 YFSETQ. CDR3 length: 14 residues. CDR3 loop: CASSRGQQGNTIYF. The CDR3 region has the DNA TGCGCCAGCAGCCGGGGACAGCAGGGAAACACCATATATTTT.

Here the CDR3 DNA reads TGTGCCAGCAGTTTAAACCGTCGGACAGGGGGCGACTACTACGAGCAGTACTTC. It encodes CASSLNRRTGGDYYEQYF. This chain connects TRBV28 to TRBJ2-7, with 11 bases lining up with TRBD1. The CDR3 sequence is 18 residues long. From germline, CDR1 is MDHEN and CDR2 SYDVKM. V dropped 2 bases and J dropped 3; count of bases not matched to a gene: 12.

The chain is built from TRBV5-1 and TRBJ2-1; 11 nucleotides line up with TRBD2. The germline V gene has CDR1 SGHRS and CDR2 YFSETQ. The length of the CDR3 is 15 residues. The J segment lost 5 bases and the V segment lost 2 bases, leaving 3 bases of the junction unmatched. CDR3 residues: CASSLLAGVNNEQFF. CDR3 in DNA: TGCGCCAGCAGCTTACTAGCGGGGGTCAACAATGAGCAGTTCTTC.

V is TRBV27 and J is TRBJ2-3; D remains unclear. This CDR3 is 16 amino acids long. Trimming took off 5 bases at V and 2 bases at J, with 17 bases between the two ends. The V gene's germline CDR1 is MNHEY and CDR2 SMNVEV (reference sequence). The CDR3 DNA sequence: TGTGCCAGCAGTCCCGCCCCCGGGCCATACACAGATACGCAGTATTTT. It is translated as CASSPAPGPYTDTQYF.

J is TRBJ2-5 and V is TRBV4-1; no definite D call. The CDR3 is 14 amino acids. The V gene lost 0 bases and the J gene lost 6 bases, with 11 bases spanning the gap. Germline lookup yields CDR1 MGHRA and CDR2 YSYEKL. CDR3 coding DNA: TGCGCCAGCAGCCAAGAAAACATGGGGAAGACCCAGTACTTC. Translating it yields CASSQENMGKTQYF.

This rearrangement joins TRBV7-2 to TRBJ1-2, with no clear D. V was shortened by 6 bases and J by 8 bases, with 22 bases between the two germline ends. The germline V gene encodes CDR1 SGHTA and CDR2 FQGNSA. The CDR3 is made up of 15 amino acids. Here the CDR3 reads CASSLASGWAGGYTF. In DNA form, the CDR3 reads TGTGCCAGCAGTCTAGCTTCGGGGTGGGCGGGGGGCTACACCTTC.

The chain couples TRBV6-5 to TRBJ2-1, with 8 bases fitting TRBD2. CDR1 and CDR2 (germline): MNHEY, SVGAGI. The V gene end was trimmed by 6 bases and the J gene end by 0 bases; junction bases not matched to a gene: 4. This CDR3 is built from 15 residues. The CDR3 DNA sequence: TGTGCCAGCAGATTTAGCGGGAACTCCTACAATGAGCAGTTCTTC. Encoded protein: CASRFSGNSYNEQFF.

This chain connects TRBV13 to TRBJ1-1; D is unclear. V lost 5 bases to trimming and J lost 10 bases, with 11 bases between them. CDR1 and CDR2 from the germline V gene are PRHDT and FYEKMQ (reference sequence). This CDR3 has 11 residues. The CDR3 nucleotides read TGTGCCAGCAGCGTGATTGTTGGAGCTTTCTTT. Translated, it gives CASSVIVGAFF.

The chain uses TRBV7-9 and TRBJ2-2; 13 positions agree with TRBD2. Germline V gene data show CDR1 as SEHNR and CDR2 as FQNEAQ (reference sequence). The CDR3 is made up of 16 amino acids. With V trimmed by 2 bases and J by 5 bases, 2 bases remained unmatched. CDR3 amino acids: CASSLLGLAGTGELFF. As DNA, the CDR3 is TGTGCCAGCAGCTTATTGGGACTAGCGGGAACCGGGGAGCTGTTTTTT.

The chain has TRBV12-5 and TRBJ2-2, with 7 bases that match TRBD1. The CDR3 loop spans 15 amino acids. J gave up 0 bases and V 6 bases, and 4 bases lay outside the gene matches. The V gene's germline CDR1 is LGHNT and CDR2 FRNRAP. CDR3 nucleotides: TGTGCTAGTGGCCTGGACAGGACGAACACCGGGGAGCTGTTTTTT. It codes for CASGLDRTNTGELFF.

The rearrangement links TRBV11-2 to TRBJ1-1; D perhaps matches TRBD1 (6 bases). This CDR3 has 14 amino acids. V was clipped by 2 bases and J by 0 bases, with 7 bases between them. Germline-derived CDR1 and CDR2 are SGHAT and FQNNGV. CDR3 sequence: CASSLNRVNTEAFF. Here the CDR3 DNA reads TGTGCCAGCAGCTTAAACAGGGTGAACACTGAAGCTTTCTTT.

The chain couples TRBV27 to TRBJ2-7; perhaps TRBD1 as D (7 bases). Germline assignment: CDR1 MNHEY and CDR2 SMNVEV (reference sequence). Trimming shortened V by 0 bases and J by 11 bases, and 20 bases separated the two germline ends. CDR3 size: 15 residues. CDR3 nucleotide sequence: TGTGCCAGCAGTTTATCGCGGGGTGGGACAGCTCCCAAGTACTTC. Translation gives CASSLSRGGTAPKYF.

The chain carries TRBV5-5 and TRBJ2-7; D remains ambiguous. The CDR3 has 13 amino acids. Germline assignment: CDR1 SGHKS and CDR2 YYEKEE (reference sequence). The V and J ends lost 1 base and 6 bases respectively, with 11 bases between them. CDR3 residues: CASSLWDSGEQYV. For the CDR3, the DNA is TGTGCCAGCAGCTTGTGGGATTCGGGCGAGCAGTACGTC.

CDR3 sequence: CASSETENTGELFF. The CDR3 region has the DNA TGTGCCAGCAGTGAGACAGAGAACACCGGGGAGCTGTTTTTT. This chain connects TRBV27 to TRBJ2-2; maybe TRBD1 (5 bases). This CDR3 spans 14 amino acids. Deletions cut 5 bases from V and 1 base from J, with 8 bases between. Looked up from germline, CDR1 is MNHEY and CDR2 is SMNVEV (reference sequence).

V usage is TRBV6-5 and J usage is TRBJ1-4; weak D call: TRBD1 (6 bases). The germline V gene has CDR1 MNHEY and CDR2 SVGAGI. This CDR3 comprises 15 residues. V lost 4 bases to trimming and J lost 1 base, with 10 bases between them. CDR3 residues: CASSSPRGTNEKLFF. CDR3 in DNA: TGTGCCAGCAGTTCCCCCAGGGGAACTAATGAAAAACTGTTTTTT.

The chain carries TRBV19 and TRBJ2-5; possible D gene TRBD1, 6 bases. The CDR3 length is 12 residues. V lost 5 bases to trimming and J lost 8 bases, with 12 bases between them. Germline V gene data show CDR1 as LNHDA and CDR2 as SQIVND (reference sequence). The CDR3 DNA is TGTGCCAGTAGTTCGAACAGGGAAACCCAGTACTTC. Its translation is CASSSNRETQYF.

This chain connects TRBV6-5 to TRBJ2-1; no reliable D call. CDR3 length equals 13 residues. The V gene's germline CDR1 is MNHEY and CDR2 SVGAGI. V was clipped by 1 base and J by 6 bases, with 7 bases between them. DNA for the CDR3: TGTGCCAGCAGTTACTTCGACACCAATGAGCAGTTCTTC. Protein product: CASSYFDTNEQFF.

This clone was seen only once. The gene calls are TRBV4-2 and TRBJ2-2; a possible D gene is TRBD2 (5 bases). In germline, CDR1 is LGHNA, CDR2 YNFKEQ. V lost 4 bases, J lost 5 bases, and 5 bases lay in between. CDR3 length: 12 residues. CDR3 sequence reads: CASSPGTGELFF. The CDR3 DNA is TGTGCCAGCAGCCCGGGGACCGGGGAGCTGTTTTTT.

V usage is TRBV29-1 and J usage is TRBJ1-1, with unresolved D. The CDR3 has 12 residues. From germline, CDR1 is SQVTM and CDR2 ANQGSEA. Deletions cut 7 bases from V and 4 bases from J, with 13 bases between. The CDR3 DNA reads as TGCAGCGGGGGAGGGAGCGGCACTGAAGCTTTCTTT. This encodes CSGGGSGTEAFF.

This sequence joins TRBV6-1 and TRBJ1-1; D is unclear. CDR1 is MNHNS and CDR2 is SASEGT in the germline V gene. The V end was cut by 5 bases, the J end by 11 bases, with 15 bases between. The CDR3 loop spans 12 amino acids. The CDR3 DNA follows: TGTGCCAGCAGTTTTTACAACCAAAACGCTTTCTTT. It codes for CASSFYNQNAFF.

This rearrangement joins TRBV6-5 to TRBJ2-4; D remains ambiguous. V dropped 0 bases and J dropped 0 bases, with 6 bases sitting between them. The germline gives CDR1 MNHEY, CDR2 SVGAGI. The CDR3 length is 15 residues. CDR3 residues: CASSYSRLAKNIQYF. CDR3 DNA: TGTGCCAGCAGTTACTCGAGGCTAGCCAAAAACATTCAGTACTTC.

This CDR3 is CASSEQTGRGVGGNTIYF. The CDR3 coding sequence is TGTGCCAGCTCCGAACAGACAGGGCGGGGAGTCGGAGGAAACACCATATATTTT. The V gene is TRBV18, the J gene TRBJ1-3, with 7 bases that match TRBD1. The CDR3 spans 18 residues. V lost 6 bases, J lost 4 bases, and 18 bases stayed unmatched. Germline lookup yields CDR1 KGHSH and CDR2 LQKENI.